This T cell receptor beta chain was sequenced for a study of intratumoral heterogeneity in liver cancer. Findings and limits, study-wide: Tumor-infiltrating lymphocyte representation was acknowledged to be under-sampled.

Remarks on this clone: Antigen unknown.

The table came from immunoSEQ multiplex PCR; TCRdb's copy has only in-frame clones and leaves some out. The data contain 21,000 or so clones, around two thirds of them singletons. CDR1 and CDR2 from the germline V gene are LNHDA and SQIVND (reference sequence). The V gene lost 1 base and the J gene lost 2 bases, with 6 bases spanning the gap. The CDR3 is 14 residues long. V usage is TRBV19 and J usage is TRBJ1-5; D ambiguous. The sample here was tumor-adjacent normal tissue, taken before any cancer treatment. The TCR was taken from a woman in her 70s with hepatocellular carcinoma. CDR3 in amino acids: CASSIVGGNQPQHF. The DNA of the CDR3 is TGTGCCAGTAGTATAGTCGGGGGCAATCAGCCCCAGCATTTT.